This T cell receptor (beta chain) emerged from a study of CD8+CD57+ T cells in acquired aplastic anemia. There are a few counts of this clonotype. An end of the junction does not agree with germline; a read error may underlie this. It was patients with CD8+CD57+ cell expansion by flow cytometry who were chosen for sequencing. Per the germline V gene, CDR1 is DFQATT and CDR2 is SNEGSKA (reference sequence). The CDR3 has 15 residues. CDR3 and TCR beta VDJ profiling relied on genomic DNA as the template. TCRdb reanalysed the reads using MiXCR and keeps one entry per CDR3 protein. The sample has some 200,000 distinct CDR3 sequences, 48% seen once.

The receptor's source is a human donor with aplastic anemia. The rearrangement uses TRBV20-1 and TRBJ2-1, with D possibly matching TRBD2 (7 bases). The source material was sorted CD4+, CD8+, or CD8+CD57+ T cells (not recorded which) from PBMCs. The CDR3 sequence is CSAKTPFGGGGEQLF. The CDR3 nucleotides read TGCAGTGCCAAAACCCCATTCGGCGGGGGCGGTGAGCAGCTCTTC.